These T cell receptor beta chains were read from a single sample in a study of blood T cell repertoires in COVID-19. Assay: immunoSEQ multiplex PCR; the TCRdb copy retains only in-frame clones and omits some. The repertoire has 150,000 to 180,000 clones, under 85% of them found once; the top ten carry 0.6% to 0.65%. The sequencing sample was made of peripheral blood. The receptors come from a man aged 55-75 years with COVID-19, enrolled during active disease. Each CDR3 is given with its conserved first and last residue. The D gene is left open where the match is weak. Clone size is not always given. Where it is, it says once, few, many or a class for expanded clones.

D: TRBD2; J: TRBJ2-3; V: TRBV6-2/TRBV6-3; size: -; DNA: TGTGCCAGCAGTTCCCCTAGCGGGGGGGGCACAGATACGCAGTATTTT; CDR3: CASSSPSGGGTDTQYF
D: -; J: TRBJ2-7; V: TRBV7-2; size: -; DNA: TGTGCCAGCAGCCCCTTCAGCTCCTACGAGCAGTACTTC; CDR3: CASSPFSSYEQYF
D: -; J: TRBJ1-4; V: TRBV7-2; size: -; DNA: TGTGCCAGCAGCCCGGGGGGGCTGGCTGAAAAACTGTTTTTT; CDR3: CASSPGGLAEKLFF
D: TRBD1; J: TRBJ1-2; V: TRBV19; size: -; DNA: TGTGCCAGTAGTAGGACAGGGGGAGGCGGCTACACCTTC; CDR3: CASSRTGGGGYTF
D: TRBD1; J: TRBJ2-7; V: TRBV7-2; size: -; DNA: TGTGCCAGCAGCCTGGCCGGGACAGGGGGCTACGAGCAGTACTTC; CDR3: CASSLAGTGGYEQYF
D: -; J: TRBJ1-2; V: TRBV5-4; size: -; DNA: TGTGCCAGCAGCTTGGGGGGGCTAGCCCGGGGAGACTATGGCTACACCTTC; CDR3: CASSLGGLARGDYGYTF
D: -; J: TRBJ2-1; V: TRBV5-6; size: -; DNA: TGTGCCAGCAGCTTGCAGGCAGTAGGTGAGCAGTTCTTC; CDR3: CASSLQAVGEQFF
D: TRBD1; J: TRBJ1-5; V: TRBV3-1/TRBV3-2; size: -; DNA: TGTGCCAGCAGCCAATATAACAGGGGTCCCCAGCATTTT; CDR3: CASSQYNRGPQHF
D: TRBD2; J: TRBJ2-7; V: TRBV11-1; size: -; DNA: TGTGCCAGCAGCTTACTAGCGGGGGGGAGCTCCTACGAGCAGTACTTC; CDR3: CASSLLAGGSSYEQYF
D: -; J: TRBJ2-3; V: TRBV19; size: -; DNA: TGTGCCAGTGCTCGACAGCTAGGCACAGATACGCAGTATTTT; CDR3: CASARQLGTDTQYF
D: TRBD1; J: TRBJ1-2; V: TRBV5-5; size: once; DNA: TGTGCCAGCAGCCCTCCGGGACAGGAAAACTATGGCTACACCTTC; CDR3: CASSPPGQENYGYTF
D: TRBD1; J: TRBJ1-4; V: TRBV19; size: -; DNA: TGTGCCAGTAGCCGTTCCGGGACAGTACTTGAAAAACTGTTTTTT; CDR3: CASSRSGTVLEKLFF
D: -; J: TRBJ1-4; V: TRBV9; size: -; DNA: TGTGCCAGCAGCGGCGGACAGTCAACTAATGAAAAACTGTTTTTT; CDR3: CASSGGQSTNEKLFF
D: -; J: TRBJ2-2; V: TRBV19; size: -; DNA: TGTGCCAGTAGTAGTACGAACACCGGGGAGCTGTTTTTT; CDR3: CASSSTNTGELFF
D: -; J: TRBJ2-3; V: TRBV9; size: -; DNA: TGTGCCAGCAGCGCGCCGACGGGGGGCGATACGCAGTATTTT; CDR3: CASSAPTGGDTQYF
D: -; J: TRBJ2-3; V: TRBV7-2; size: -; DNA: TGTGCCAGCAGCCCAGGACACACCCAGGGGACAGATACGCAGTATTTT; CDR3: CASSPGHTQGTDTQYF
D: TRBD1; J: TRBJ1-5; V: TRBV19; size: few; DNA: TGTGCCAGTAGTAGGGGACAGTGGAATAGCAATCAGCCCCAGCATTTT; CDR3: CASSRGQWNSNQPQHF
D: TRBD1; J: TRBJ1-6; V: TRBV6-2/TRBV6-3; size: -; DNA: TGTGCCAGCAGTTACTCGAATAGGGGGCGCCGGAATTCACCCCTCCACTTT; CDR3: CASSYSNRGRRNSPLHF
D: -; J: TRBJ1-3; V: TRBV5-1; size: -; DNA: TGCGCCAGCAGGTCGTCTGGAAACACCATATATTTT; CDR3: CASRSSGNTIYF
D: TRBD1; J: TRBJ1-2; V: TRBV4-3; size: -; DNA: TGCGCCAGCAGCCGTCAACAGCAACCGTCTCTTTGGACAGGGGAAATCTATGGCTACACCTTC; CDR3: CASSRQQQPSLWTGEIYGYTF
D: TRBD2; J: TRBJ2-1; V: TRBV15; size: once; DNA: TGTGCCACCAGCAGAGACTCGGGACTAGCGGGAAACAATGAGCAGTTCTTC; CDR3: CATSRDSGLAGNNEQFF
D: -; J: TRBJ1-4; V: TRBV25-1; size: -; DNA: TGTGTCGCCCGGGGAGATAATGAAAAACTGTTTTTT; CDR3: CVARGDNEKLFF
D: -; J: TRBJ1-4; V: TRBV28; size: -; DNA: TGTGCCAGCAGCGTCCCGGGACACCCGAATGAAAAACTGTTTTTT; CDR3: CASSVPGHPNEKLFF
D: -; J: TRBJ1-1; V: TRBV4-3; size: -; DNA: TGCGCCAGCAGCCAAGGCCGTCCACTCCTAACCCCCTTCATATTTTTT; CDR3: CASSQGRPLLTPFIFF
D: -; J: TRBJ1-2; V: TRBV11-2; size: -; DNA: TGTGCCAGCAGCTTGATCCGGGGGGACTATGATGGCTACACCTTC; CDR3: CASSLIRGDYDGYTF
D: -; J: TRBJ1-2; V: TRBV5-1; size: -; DNA: TGCGCCAGCAGCTTGGACGGTAACTATGGCTACACCTTC; CDR3: CASSLDGNYGYTF
D: TRBD1; J: TRBJ2-7; V: TRBV28; size: -; DNA: TGTGCCAGCAGCCCAACCGGGACAGGGGTTAGAGAGCAGTACTTC; CDR3: CASSPTGTGVREQYF
D: -; J: TRBJ1-1; V: TRBV6-5; size: -; DNA: TGTGCCAGCAGTCCCCGGGAGGCCACTGAAGCTTTCTTT; CDR3: CASSPREATEAFF
D: -; J: TRBJ1-2; V: TRBV24-1; size: few; DNA: TGTGCCACCAGTGATTTTACAGGGAATGGCTACACCTTC; CDR3: CATSDFTGNGYTF
D: TRBD2; J: TRBJ2-7; V: TRBV24-1; size: -; DNA: TGTGCCACCAGCCAGGGACTAGCGGAAACGTACGAGCAGTACTTC; CDR3: CATSQGLAETYEQYF
D: TRBD1; J: TRBJ2-5; V: TRBV6-5; size: -; DNA: TGTGCCAGCAACAGACAGGGTTTCTGGGAGACCCAGTACTTC; CDR3: CASNRQGFWETQYF
D: -; J: TRBJ2-7; V: TRBV21-1; size: -; DNA: TGTGCCAGCAGCAAGAGATGGTTCGAGCAGTACTTC; CDR3: CASSKRWFEQYF
D: -; J: TRBJ1-2; V: TRBV15; size: -; DNA: TGTGCCACCAGCAGAGATAATCTCGGCTATGGCTACACCTTC; CDR3: CATSRDNLGYGYTF
D: -; J: TRBJ2-1; V: TRBV9; size: -; DNA: TGTGCCAGCAGCTCAAGGACTGCCCTCCTTGCGAAGAATGAGCAGTTCTTC; CDR3: CASSSRTALLAKNEQFF
D: TRBD1; J: TRBJ2-1; V: TRBV9; size: once; DNA: TGTGCCAGCAGCGTAGGAGGACAGGGGGGCTTCAATGAGCAGTTCTTC; CDR3: CASSVGGQGGFNEQFF
D: TRBD1; J: TRBJ1-6; V: TRBV9; size: -; DNA: TGTGCCAGCAGTTCCACCGGGACAGCTAATTCACCCCTCCACTTT; CDR3: CASSSTGTANSPLHF
D: -; J: TRBJ1-2; V: TRBV28; size: few; DNA: TGTGCCAGCAGTTCCTACAGGGAGGAGGGGAGGGAGTCTCGGGCCTTC; CDR3: CASSSYREEGRESRAF
D: -; J: TRBJ1-2; V: TRBV10-2; size: -; DNA: TGCGCCAGCACTTCCCAGGGATACAATGGCTACACCTTC; CDR3: CASTSQGYNGYTF
D: -; J: TRBJ2-2; V: TRBV6-5; size: -; DNA: TGTGCCAGCAGTTACCCGGGCACCGGGGAGCTGTTTTTT; CDR3: CASSYPGTGELFF
D: -; J: TRBJ1-1; V: TRBV9; size: once; DNA: TGTGCCAGCAGCGTAGGTGGAGATGGCACTGAAGCTTTCTTT; CDR3: CASSVGGDGTEAFF
D: TRBD1; J: TRBJ2-5; V: TRBV10-2; size: -; DNA: TGCGCCAGCGGGACAGGGCGGGAGACCCAGTACTTC; CDR3: CASGTGRETQYF
D: TRBD1; J: TRBJ2-7; V: TRBV19; size: -; DNA: TGTGCCAGTAGTATAGGGTTCGTGGGGACAGGGGGCCACGAGCAGTACTTC; CDR3: CASSIGFVGTGGHEQYF
D: -; J: TRBJ1-2; V: TRBV4-3; size: -; DNA: TGCGCCAGCAGCCAAGTAGTCGCTGGGACAAGCTGGGGCTACACCTTC; CDR3: CASSQVVAGTSWGYTF
D: TRBD2; J: TRBJ2-1; V: TRBV3-1/TRBV3-2; size: -; DNA: TGTGCCAGCAGACCTAGCGGGAGTTTCAATGAGCAGTTCTTC; CDR3: CASRPSGSFNEQFF
D: -; J: TRBJ2-3; V: TRBV18; size: -; DNA: TGTGCCAGCTCACCTGTGAGTGCTACAGGTGTCGATACGCAGTATTTT; CDR3: CASSPVSATGVDTQYF
D: TRBD2; J: TRBJ2-7; V: TRBV6-7; size: few; DNA: TGTGCCAGCAGTTACGAGACTAGCGGCTGGAACTACGAGCAGTACTTC; CDR3: CASSYETSGWNYEQYF
D: -; J: TRBJ1-6; V: TRBV2; size: few; DNA: TGTGCCAGCAGTGTGGGCCAGAATAATTCACCCCTCCACTTT; CDR3: CASSVGQNNSPLHF
D: -; J: TRBJ2-5; V: TRBV7-9; size: -; DNA: TGTGCCAGCAGCTTAGATCCGGGGGTGGGAGAGACCCAGTACTTC; CDR3: CASSLDPGVGETQYF
D: TRBD2; J: TRBJ2-3; V: TRBV6-2/TRBV6-3; size: -; DNA: TGTGCCAGCAGCACTAGCGGGGGGCCTCCTAGCACAGATACGCAGTATTTT; CDR3: CASSTSGGPPSTDTQYF
D: TRBD2; J: TRBJ2-5; V: TRBV7-3; size: -; DNA: TGTGCCAGCAGCCCCCCGGGACTAGCGGGAGTAGGCGAGACCCAGTACTTC; CDR3: CASSPPGLAGVGETQYF
D: -; J: TRBJ2-5; V: TRBV7-9; size: -; DNA: TGTGCCAGCAGCCCCCCGGCCGGAGGCAGCGGGACCCAGTACTTC; CDR3: CASSPPAGGSGTQYF
D: TRBD1; J: TRBJ1-1; V: TRBV18; size: -; DNA: TGTGCCAGCTCACTACAGGGGACTGAAGCTTTCTTT; CDR3: CASSLQGTEAFF
D: -; J: TRBJ1-2; V: TRBV7-9; size: -; DNA: TGTGCCAGCAGCAAATCTCAACTAGAATACTATGGCTACACCTTC; CDR3: CASSKSQLEYYGYTF
D: TRBD2; J: TRBJ2-1; V: TRBV7-9; size: -; DNA: TGTGCCAGCAGCCCGACTAGCAGTCACAATGAGCAGTTCTTC; CDR3: CASSPTSSHNEQFF